The T cell receptor (beta chain) described here comes from a study of blood T cell repertoires in COVID-19. Study as a whole: The study drew acute and convalescent COVID-19 samples from the United States, Italy and Spain. T cells, B-cell-depleted T cells, or PBMCs supplied cDNA or gDNA.

Original processing notes: Using reference gene primer amplification, nucleated cell counts were estimated. Assay: immunoSEQ multiplex PCR; the TCRdb copy retains only in-frame clones and omits some. That table is the source of V, J and clone size, and D and trimming were worked out from the DNA. This table holds fewer than 200,000 clones, 60% to 80% found once. CDR3 length equals 15 residues. Looked up from germline, CDR1 is WSHSY and CDR2 is SAAADI. V was clipped by 2 bases and J by 1 base; unmatched bases: 3. The source material was peripheral blood. The clonotype originates from a woman between 65 and 79 years old with acute or convalescent COVID-19. The chain links TRBV10-2 to TRBJ2-3, with 7 bases fitting TRBD2. In DNA form, the CDR3 reads TGCGCCAGCAGTGAGGCGGGAGTGGGCACAGATACGCAGTATTTT. It encodes CASSEAGVGTDTQYF.